These 2 T cell receptor beta chains came from one sample sequenced in a study of early T cells in non-severe SARS-CoV-2 infection (dated by TCRdb to the early 2020s). Receptors were amplified or captured by 5' RACE. The instrument was a NextSeq 500. TCRdb cleaned the public reads at Q25 with fastp, built clones with MiXCR and kept in-frame beta chains. Rows matching on CDR3 protein sequence are summarized as one entry with the most common DNA and genes. The sample table shows fewer than 55,000 distinct CDR3 sequences, and 9% to 9.5% are seen once. The top ten clonotypes cover 4% to 4.5% of the sample. The material sequenced was whole blood. The source of these receptors is an adult who was a healthcare worker with PCR-confirmed SARS-CoV-2 infection or an uninfected control (not recorded which).

This clonotype was recorded many times. The chain carries TRBV10-1 and TRBJ2-7, with D possibly being TRBD1 or TRBD2 (5 bases each). The CDR3 consists of 14 residues. Germline lookup yields CDR1 WNHNN and CDR2 SYGVQD (reference sequence). V was pared by 2 bases and J by 1 base, with 9 bases between. The chain's CDR3 is CASSEGTVSYEQYF. The CDR3 nucleotides read TGCGCCAGCAGTGAGGGGACGGTATCCTACGAGCAGTACTTC.

This clonotype was counted ten times or more. The chain has TRBV12-5 and TRBJ1-1, with D perhaps matching TRBD1 (6 bases). Germline V gene data show CDR1 as LGHNT and CDR2 as FRNRAP. V was cut by 0 bases and J by 0 bases, with 17 bases left in between. CDR3 length equals 18 residues. The CDR3 sequence is CASGLVRTQGQLNTEAFF. CDR3 bases: TGTGCTAGTGGTTTGGTACGAACCCAGGGACAATTGAACACTGAAGCTTTCTTT. The full variable domain, completed using reference TRBV12-5 and TRBJ1-1, is DARVTQTPRHKVTEMGQEVTMRCQPILGHNTVFWYRQTMMQGLELLAYFRNRAPLDDSGMPKDRFSAEMPDATLATLKIQPSEPRDSAVYFCASGLVRTQGQLNTEAFFGQGTRLTVV.